The T cell receptor (beta chain) under discussion was sequenced for a study of CD8 T cells in ankylosing spondylitis. Overall study findings and caveats: Reactive arthritis synovial fluid and blood were previously reported to contain some motif variants. A motif in TCR beta, a set of eight highly homologous variants, appeared characteristic of ankylosing spondylitis blood. Relatively scarce in peripheral blood, disease-linked clones were CD8+. Matched ankylosing spondylitis synovial fluid reportedly showed significant enrichment of disease-linked clones.

This clonotype was counted between two and nine times. What it binds is not known. A quantitative 5'-RACE method, one with molecular barcodes, was used to make TCR beta libraries. TCRdb re-derived calls from the 5' RACE reads in MiXCR, one entry per CDR3 protein. The profile shows 400,000 to 450,000 distinct CDR3 sequences, roughly a sixth of them singletons. Trimming cost V 6 bases and J 8 bases; bases outside gene matches: 7. The CDR3 totals 13 residues. CDR1 DFQATT and CDR2 SNEGSKA come from the germline V gene (reference sequence). The chain carries TRBV20-1 and TRBJ2-1, with TRBD2 matching over 10 bases. The sample consisted of blood, either unsorted or a sorted T cell fraction (not recorded which). The TCR sequence derives from a male donor with ankylosing spondylitis. The CDR3 sequence is CSAPGLARYEQFF. The CDR3 nucleotides are TGCAGTGCACCGGGACTAGCGAGGTATGAGCAGTTCTTC.